These T cell receptor beta chains were read from a single sample in a study of shared clonotypes between healthy human individuals. Clones were read by immunoSEQ multiplex PCR, and TCRdb kept only the in-frame ones, dropping some. The sample lists about 710,000 clones; 73% were seen once. Sequenced: memory CD4+ T cells sorted from blood. These receptors all come from a woman aged 25-40 years in good health. CDR3s include the opening cysteine and the closing phenylalanine or tryptophan. D genes are given only for firm matches. For some rows the clone size is stated as once, few or many, or as a class when expanded; others skip it.

J gene | clone size | V gene | D gene | CDR3 protein | CDR3 DNA
TRBJ1-6 | - | TRBV30 | - | CAWTRRQYNSPLHF | TGTGCCTGGACCCGCAGACAATATAATTCACCCCTCCACTTT
TRBJ2-3 | - | TRBV10-2 | - | CASSGSGSTDTQYF | TGCGCCAGCAGTGGAAGCGGGAGCACAGATACGCAGTATTTT
TRBJ2-3 | - | TRBV28 | TRBD2 | CASSPPGSGSYDTQYF | TGTGCCAGCAGTCCCCCGGGTAGCGGGAGTTATGATACGCAGTATTTT
TRBJ2-7 | - | TRBV11-2 | TRBD2 | CASSVSGSEYEQYF | TGTGCCAGCAGCGTTAGCGGGAGTGAGTACGAGCAGTACTTC
TRBJ2-2 | - | TRBV11-1 | - | CASSRNTGELFF | TGTGCCAGCAGCCGGAACACCGGGGAGCTGTTTTTT
TRBJ2-1 | few | TRBV7-3 | - | CASSFRGSDEQFF | TGTGCCAGCAGCTTCAGGGGTAGCGATGAGCAGTTCTTC
TRBJ1-1 | - | TRBV6-4 | - | CASSDHYGNTEAFF | TGTGCCAGCAGTGACCATTACGGTAACACTGAAGCTTTCTTT
TRBJ2-7 | - | TRBV27 | TRBD2 | CASRNSGSHEQYF | TGTGCCAGCAGAAATAGCGGGAGCCACGAGCAGTACTTC
TRBJ2-7 | - | TRBV5-6 | TRBD2 | CASSPRATSGTYEQYF | TGTGCCAGCAGCCCACGAGCGACTAGCGGGACATACGAGCAGTACTTC
TRBJ1-3 | - | TRBV10-3 | - | CATSGTAGAGNTIYF | TGTGCCACCTCGGGGACCGCAGGGGCCGGAAACACCATATATTTT
TRBJ2-7 | few | TRBV5-4 | - | CASSLGYGSSYEQYF | TGTGCCAGCAGCTTGGGGTACGGGAGCTCCTACGAGCAGTACTTC
TRBJ2-7 | - | TRBV28 | TRBD2 | CASSGSSGRVVYEQYF | TGTGCCAGCAGTGGGTCTAGCGGGAGGGTGGTCTACGAGCAGTACTTC
TRBJ2-7 | - | TRBV4-1 | - | CASSRFSLGDYEQYF | TGCGCCAGCAGCCGATTTAGCCTCGGAGACTACGAGCAGTACTTC
TRBJ2-5 | - | TRBV5-4 | TRBD2 | CASSLALAGGETQYF | TGTGCCAGCAGCTTGGCACTAGCGGGAGGGGAGACCCAGTACTTC
TRBJ2-2 | - | TRBV27 | TRBD1 | CASSEGQGAGELFF | TGTGCCAGCAGCGAGGGACAGGGGGCCGGGGAGCTGTTTTTT
TRBJ1-4 | many | TRBV28 | - | CASSSVATNEKLFF | TGTGCCAGCAGTTCCGTCGCAACTAATGAAAAACTGTTTTTT
TRBJ2-1 | - | TRBV30 | TRBD2 | CAWSPTSANNEQFF | TGTGCCTGGAGTCCGACTAGCGCAAACAATGAGCAGTTCTTC
TRBJ1-2 | - | TRBV6-5 | - | CASSSGQESYGYTF | TGTGCCAGCAGTTCGGGGCAAGAATCCTATGGCTACACCTTC
TRBJ1-1 | - | TRBV20-1 | - | CSATLTPGAFF | TGCAGTGCTACCCTCACCCCTGGGGCTTTCTTT
TRBJ2-3 | - | TRBV30 | - | CAWRKGSGLTDTQYF | TGTGCCTGGAGAAAGGGTAGCGGCCTCACAGATACGCAGTATTTT
TRBJ2-7 | - | TRBV7-2 | TRBD1 | CASSPSGQGVYEQYF | TGTGCCAGCAGCCCGTCCGGACAGGGAGTCTACGAGCAGTACTTC
TRBJ1-3 | - | TRBV4-1 | - | CASSQVGTGNTIYF | TGCGCCAGCAGCCAAGTGGGCACCGGAAACACCATATATTTT
TRBJ2-3 | once | TRBV5-1 | - | CASSLQSDTQYF | TGCGCCAGCAGCTTGCAATCAGATACGCAGTATTTT
TRBJ2-1 | - | TRBV11-2 | - | CASSLGAWASYNEQFF | TGTGCCAGCAGCTTAGGGGCCTGGGCATCCTACAATGAGCAGTTCTTC
TRBJ1-2 | - | TRBV6-6 | - | CASSYSPDQVGYGYTF | TGTGCCAGCAGTTACTCGCCGGACCAGGTTGGCTATGGCTACACCTTC
TRBJ2-2 | - | TRBV15 | TRBD2 | CATSRDQRLAGGYGELFF | TGTGCCACCAGCAGAGACCAACGACTAGCGGGAGGGTACGGGGAGCTGTTTTTT
TRBJ1-5 | - | TRBV2 | - | CASSGGGRKNNQPQHF | TGTGCCAGCAGTGGTGGGGGACGGAAAAATAATCAGCCCCAGCATTTT
TRBJ1-1 | - | TRBV18 | - | CASSPPEGVISNTEAFF | TGTGCCAGCTCACCGCCAGAAGGGGTAATCTCGAACACTGAAGCTTTCTTT
TRBJ2-5 | - | TRBV7-9 | TRBD1 | CASSWGSGTGDQETQYF | TGTGCCAGCAGCTGGGGGTCCGGGACAGGGGACCAAGAGACCCAGTACTTC
TRBJ2-1 | - | TRBV7-9 | TRBD2 | CASTHSAGPRMNEQFF | TGTGCCAGCACCCACTCAGCGGGGCCCCGGATGAATGAGCAGTTCTTC
TRBJ1-2 | - | TRBV6-5 | - | CASMAGSNYGYTF | TGTGCCAGCATGGCGGGAAGTAACTATGGCTACACCTTC